These 32 T cell receptor beta chains were sequenced from one sample in a study of blood T cell repertoires in COVID-19. Method: immunoSEQ multiplex PCR; TCRdb's copy keeps in-frame clones and lacks some. The sample includes 110,000 or so clones, around 83% of them seen just once. The sample consisted of peripheral blood. Receptor source: a woman in her sixties or seventies with COVID-19, enrolled during active disease.

This clone was observed a handful of times. The rearrangement links TRBV11-2 to TRBJ2-1; 13 bases are a match to TRBD2. This CDR3 comprises 18 residues. Germline CDR1 reads SGHAT; CDR2 reads FQNNGV. J was trimmed by 2 bases and V by 1 base; bases with no gene match: 5. The CDR3 bases are TGTGCCAGCAGCTTAGCCCCCACTAGCGGGGGGGCCTACAATGAGCAGTTCTTC. Translating gives CASSLAPTSGGAYNEQFF.

The gene calls are TRBV11-2 and TRBJ2-2; 10 bases agree with TRBD1. The CDR3 has 15 amino acids. The trim removed 5 bases at V and 3 bases at J, leaving 3 bases unmatched. In germline, CDR1 is SGHAT, CDR2 FQNNGV. The CDR3 nucleotides read TGTGCCAGCAGCAGGACAGGGGGTTACACCGGGGAGCTGTTTTTT. Protein sequence: CASSRTGGYTGELFF.

This chain joins TRBV19 and TRBJ1-1; the D is unclear. The CDR3 length is 14 residues. Trimming pared 6 bases from V and 1 base from J, leaving 12 bases between. Per germline, CDR1 LNHDA and CDR2 SQIVND (reference sequence). The CDR3 is CASRLSGGNTEAFF. CDR3 DNA: TGTGCCAGTAGACTCTCAGGAGGGAACACTGAAGCTTTCTTT.

In its sample, this clone was seen a few times. This chain links TRBV27 with TRBJ1-2; TRBD1 might be the D (5 bases). This CDR3 comprises 16 residues. V lost 5 bases and J lost 4, with 20 bases in between. Germline V gene sequence: CDR1 MNHEY, CDR2 SMNVEV (reference sequence). The CDR3, as DNA: TGTGCCAGCAGTCCCTCCCCCAGGGCCTATGGCTATGGCTACACCTTC. Translation: CASSPSPRAYGYGYTF.

V and J are TRBV5-4 and TRBJ1-3; a weak D match, TRBD1 (6 bases). The V end was cut by 0 bases, the J end by 4 bases, with 11 bases between. The CDR3 spans 15 residues. From germline, CDR1 is SGHNT and CDR2 YYREEE (reference sequence). In nucleotides, the CDR3 is TGTGCCAGCAGCTTGGTGGGGGCAGGAGGAAACACCATATATTTT. Its protein product is CASSLVGAGGNTIYF. The variable domain in full, completed from reference TRBV5-4 and TRBJ1-3, reads ETGVTQSPTHLIKTRGQQVTLRCSSQSGHNTVSWYQQALGQGPQFIFQYYREEENGRGNFPPRFSGLQFPNYSSELNVNALELDDSALYLCASSLVGAGGNTIYFGEGSWLTVV.

The chain recombines TRBV2 with TRBJ1-2, with 11 bases lining up with TRBD1. Germline values: CDR1 SNHLY, CDR2 FYNNEI. The V segment lost 5 bases and the J segment 6 bases; nucleotides outside the gene matches: 17. The CDR3 totals 18 residues. The DNA for the CDR3 is TGTGCCAGCAGTCAAGATCCCGTCCAGGGGACAGGGGGGGATGGCTACACCTTC. It encodes CASSQDPVQGTGGDGYTF.

The V call is TRBV7-3, the J call TRBJ1-3, with D possibly TRBD1 on 5 matching bases. The germline gives CDR1 SGHTA, CDR2 FQGTGA. The CDR3 is 15 residues long. V was cut by 3 bases and J by 1 base, with 10 bases left in between. The CDR3 loop reads CASSLTGGSGNTIYF. CDR3 bases: TGTGCCAGCAGCTTGACGGGGGGGTCTGGAAACACCATATATTTT.

The V and J genes are TRBV15 and TRBJ2-7, with 12 positions matching TRBD1. The trim removed 3 bases at V and 6 bases at J, leaving 12 bases unmatched. Germline CDR1 is LNHNV and CDR2 is YYDKDF (reference sequence). The CDR3 is made up of 17 amino acids. As DNA, the CDR3 is TGTGCCACCAGCAGTTCCGTCCGGGACAGGGGGCAGAGCGAGCAGTACTTC. It translates to CATSSSVRDRGQSEQYF.

This clone was recorded once. The chain has TRBV7-6 and TRBJ2-7, with TRBD2 matching over 9 bases. The CDR3 contains 17 residues. Germline CDR1 SGHVS, CDR2 FNYEAQ. The ends lost 1 base at V and 0 bases at J; junction bases unmatched: 7. In nucleotides, the CDR3 is TGTGCCAGCAGCTTAGAGAGCGGGGGGCCCGACTCCTACGAGCAGTACTTC. Protein product: CASSLESGGPDSYEQYF.

This chain uses TRBV19 with TRBJ2-7; D possibly corresponds to TRBD2 (6 bases). V lost 10 bases, J lost 6 bases, and 13 bases lay in between. The CDR3 is made up of 11 amino acids. Looked up from germline, CDR1 is LNHDA and CDR2 is SQIVND (reference sequence). CDR3 loop: CATQLASEQYF. DNA for the CDR3: TGTGCCACCCAACTAGCTAGCGAGCAGTACTTC.

The V call is TRBV3-1 (or the pseudogene TRBV3-2), the J call TRBJ1-2; D gene ambiguous. The CDR3 totals 12 residues. V was pared by 4 bases and J by 7 bases, with 10 bases between. From germline, CDR1 is LGHDT and CDR2 YNNKEL (reference sequence). The CDR3 DNA sequence: TGTGCCAGCAGCCCCGGGGTTAGTGGCTACACCTTC. Translating it yields CASSPGVSGYTF.

The chain uses TRBV27 and TRBJ2-1; 10 bases fit TRBD2. Germline-derived CDR1 and CDR2 are MNHEY and SMNVEV (reference sequence). Trimming cost V 7 bases and J 3 bases; bases outside gene matches: 6. The CDR3 sequence is 15 residues long. Here the CDR3 DNA reads TGTGCCAGCACCGATCCTAGCGGGGGCTACAATGAGCAGTTCTTC. This gives the protein CASTDPSGGYNEQFF.

This clone was seen once. The V call is TRBV3-1 (or the pseudogene TRBV3-2), the J call TRBJ1-3, with no clear D. The ends were cut back, 0 bases at V and 0 bases at J, with 6 bases in the middle. CDR3 size: 15 residues. CDR1 is LGHDT, CDR2 YNNKEL, per germline (reference sequence). CDR3 loop: CASSQDVISGNTIYF. CDR3 DNA sequence: TGTGCCAGCAGCCAAGACGTAATCTCTGGAAACACCATATATTTT.

This sequence joins TRBV28 and TRBJ1-2; D is ambiguous. The V end lost 5 bases, the J end lost 12 bases, and 28 bases lay between the germline ends. This CDR3 has 16 amino acids. The germline V gene encodes CDR1 MDHEN and CDR2 SYDVKM. CDR3 DNA: TGTGCCAGCAGTATCCCAGGAGGAGGGAGCCACCCCACGGACACCTTC. It encodes CASSIPGGGSHPTDTF.

For the CDR3, the DNA is TGTGCCAGCAGAGCAGGGGGCGCGAGCAATCAGCCCCAGCATTTT. Its protein product is CASRAGGASNQPQHF. The chain links TRBV7-9 to TRBJ1-5; 8 nucleotides match TRBD1. This CDR3 has 15 amino acids. Germline CDR1 is SEHNR and CDR2 is FQNEAQ (reference sequence). The J segment lost 1 base and the V segment lost 6 bases, leaving 5 bases of the junction unmatched.

V gene TRBV10-3 combines with J gene TRBJ2-7, with 9 bases that match TRBD2. The CDR3 is made up of 14 amino acids. CDR1 is ENHRY, CDR2 SYGVKD, per germline. Trimming cost V 5 bases and J 5 bases; bases outside gene matches: 7. DNA for the CDR3: TGTGCCATCAGTAGGTCTAGCGGGGTCGACGAGCAGTACTTC. Protein: CAISRSSGVDEQYF.

The J gene is TRBJ2-1, the V gene TRBV5-4, with TRBD2 identical over 10 bases. Losses at the gene ends were 5 bases for V and 5 bases for J; bases not matched to a gene: 7. This CDR3 has 15 amino acids. CDR1 and CDR2 (germline): SGHNT, YYREEE (reference sequence). The CDR3 DNA reads TGTGCCAGCAGACCCCTAGCGGGAGCTAACAATGAGCAGTTCTTC. Translated, it gives CASRPLAGANNEQFF.

The rearrangement uses TRBV7-2 and TRBJ1-3; D uncertain. Germline loops: CDR1 SGHTA, CDR2 FQGNSA. V was shortened by 2 bases and J by 2 bases, with 19 bases between the two germline ends. This CDR3 has 18 residues. The CDR3 loop reads CASSLFPGSAIAGNTIYF. CDR3 nucleotides: TGTGCCAGCAGCTTATTTCCGGGGTCGGCGATAGCTGGAAACACCATATATTTT. Full variable domain (remainder filled in from reference TRBV7-2 and TRBJ1-3): GAGVSQSPSNKVTEKGKDVELRCDPISGHTALYWYRQSLGQGLEFLIYFQGNSAPDKSGLPSDRFSAERTGGSVSTLTIQRTQQEDSAVYLCASSLFPGSAIAGNTIYFGEGSWLTVV.

This rearrangement joins TRBV18 to TRBJ1-2; 9 bases agree with TRBD1. Per the germline V gene, CDR1 is KGHSH and CDR2 is LQKENI. The CDR3 runs to 15 residues. J gave up 7 bases and V 3 bases, and 9 bases lay outside the gene matches. CDR3 DNA: TGTGCCAGCTCACCCCCGGGGACAGGGATGTTTGGCTACACCTTC. Its translation is CASSPPGTGMFGYTF.

For the CDR3, the DNA is TGTGCCAGTAGTATAGACGGAGACTCTGGCCGGTCTAGCGGGGGCCGCGCCGGGGATGAGCAGTTCTTC. This encodes CASSIDGDSGRSSGGRAGDEQFF. This rearrangement joins TRBV19 to TRBJ2-1; 10 nucleotides agree with TRBD2. Trimming cost V 0 bases and J 8 bases; bases outside gene matches: 28. The CDR3 contains 23 residues. CDR1 is LNHDA, CDR2 SQIVND, per germline (reference sequence).

This clone appeared a single time. The rearrangement joins TRBV4-1 to TRBJ1-6; 9 positions agree with TRBD1. The V gene's germline CDR1 is MGHRA and CDR2 YSYEKL. This CDR3 region has 16 residues. J was trimmed by 9 bases and V by 4 bases; bases with no gene match: 10. The CDR3 DNA sequence: TGCGCCAGCAGCCCTTGGACAGGGGAAAAGGTTTCACCCCTCCACTTT. This encodes CASSPWTGEKVSPLHF.

This chain joins TRBV10-3 and TRBJ1-5; 7 bases fit TRBD1. The CDR3 consists of 15 residues. Germline V gives CDR1 ENHRY, CDR2 SYGVKD. Trimming took 2 bases from V and 3 from J; bases not matched to a gene: 4. DNA of the CDR3: TGTGCCATCAGTGAGGGAGACAGGGTCAATCAGCCCCAGCATTTT. It encodes CAISEGDRVNQPQHF.

The gene calls are TRBV7-9 and TRBJ1-3, with D possibly being TRBD1 (5 bases). The germline V gene encodes CDR1 SEHNR and CDR2 FQNEAQ (reference sequence). Trimming removed 1 base from V and 0 bases from J, with 10 bases in between. CDR3 length: 16 residues. CDR3 coding DNA: TGTGCCAGCAGCTTAGGGGAGGGGCCCTCTGGAAACACCATATATTTT. Translated: CASSLGEGPSGNTIYF.

This chain links TRBV27 with TRBJ2-5; 13 nucleotides agree with TRBD2. J lost 5 bases, V lost 8 bases, and 5 bases had no gene match. Germline CDR1 reads MNHEY; CDR2 reads SMNVEV (reference sequence). There are 14 residues in the CDR3. As DNA, the CDR3 is TGTGCCAGCCGGGGACTAGCGGGGAGGGAGACCCAGTACTTC. Its translation: CASRGLAGRETQYF.

The chain links TRBV9 to TRBJ1-6; 8 bases line up with TRBD1. J lost 0 bases, V lost 3 bases, and 5 bases had no gene match. CDR1 is SGDLS and CDR2 is YYNGEE in the germline V gene. The CDR3 has 17 amino acids. In nucleotides, the CDR3 is TGTGCCAGCAGCGGGGGACAGGTCAGCTCCTATAATTCACCCCTCCACTTT. Translated: CASSGGQVSSYNSPLHF. The whole variable domain, filled in from reference TRBV9 and TRBJ1-6, reads DSGVTQTPKHLITATGQRVTLRCSPRSGDLSVYWYQQSLDQGLQFLIQYYNGEERAKGNILERFSAQQFPDLHSELNLSSLELGDSALYFCASSGGQVSSYNSPLHFGNGTRLTVT.

The chain joins TRBV19 to TRBJ2-5, with 8 bases that match TRBD2. The V gene's germline CDR1 is LNHDA and CDR2 SQIVND (reference sequence). Trimming removed 5 bases from V and 7 bases from J; junction bases left unmatched: 6. The CDR3 totals 13 residues. CDR3 DNA sequence: TGTGCCAGTAGTTCTCGCGGGGGGCCGACCCAGTACTTC. It encodes CASSSRGGPTQYF.

The chain has TRBV7-9 and TRBJ1-2; D perhaps matches TRBD1 (6 bases). The CDR3 spans 15 residues. V was pared by 1 base and J by 9 bases, with 18 bases between. CDR1 SEHNR and CDR2 FQNEAQ come from the germline V gene (reference sequence). The DNA for the CDR3 is TGTGCCAGCAGCTTAGAGACAGGCACGTTCGCTCGCTACACCTTC. This sequence encodes CASSLETGTFARYTF.

V gene TRBV18 combines with J gene TRBJ1-4; no reliable D call. The CDR3 extends over 15 amino acids. Germline lookup yields CDR1 KGHSH and CDR2 LQKENI. V dropped 2 bases and J dropped 7 bases, with 14 bases sitting between them. DNA for the CDR3: TGTGCCAGCTCACCAGCGGCGGGTGCAACTGAAAAACTGTTTTTT. Translating gives CASSPAAGATEKLFF.

The genes are TRBV6-2 or TRBV6-3 and TRBJ1-4; D is ambiguous. Germline-derived CDR1 and CDR2 are MNHEY and SVGEGT. The V end was cut by 1 base, the J end by 5 bases, with 8 bases between. The CDR3 covers 14 residues. DNA for the CDR3: TGTGCCAGCAGTTACTGGAGTGGCAATGAAAAACTGTTTTTT. Translated: CASSYWSGNEKLFF.

V and J are TRBV10-3 and TRBJ2-3; TRBD1 might be the D (6 bases). CDR1 ENHRY and CDR2 SYGVKD come from the germline V gene. The length of the CDR3 is 16 residues. V was cut by 3 bases and J by 4 bases, with 17 bases left in between. CDR3: CAISERTDILSDTQYF. As DNA, the CDR3 is TGTGCCATCAGTGAACGGACAGACATCTTGTCAGATACGCAGTATTTT.

This clone was picked up a small number of times. The CDR3 bases are TGTGCCAGCACCCTATGGGGGGTTCAGCCCCAGCATTTT. Amino acids: CASTLWGVQPQHF. The V call is TRBV6-5, the J call TRBJ1-5; TRBD1 is a possible D gene (5 bases). The germline gives CDR1 MNHEY, CDR2 SVGAGI. The V end was cut by 7 bases, the J end by 6 bases, with 13 bases between. The CDR3 extends over 13 amino acids.

This sequence joins TRBV6-1 and TRBJ1-4; D possibly corresponds to TRBD1 (6 bases). Germline loops: CDR1 MNHNS, CDR2 SASEGT. This CDR3 has 14 residues. The V end was cut by 1 base, the J end by 8 bases, with 11 bases between. The CDR3: CASSEEQGKEKLFF. The CDR3 DNA follows: TGTGCCAGCAGTGAAGAACAGGGTAAAGAAAAACTGTTTTTT.